Each of the 20 T cell receptor beta chains below was sequenced from the same sample in a study of blood T cell repertoires in COVID-19. This table comes from immunoSEQ multiplex PCR, and its TCRdb copy is limited to in-frame clones, with some not included. The sample consists of more than 100,000 clones, roughly 89% of them appearing once. Sequencing was carried out using peripheral blood. All receptors derive from a middle-aged man with active or convalescent COVID-19.

The chain has TRBV10-3 and TRBJ1-1; D unclear. CDR1 and CDR2 (germline): ENHRY, SYGVKD. V lost 4 bases, J lost 3 bases, and 9 bases lay in between. The CDR3 spans 13 residues. CDR3 sequence: CAISARGDTEAFF. CDR3 nucleotide sequence: TGTGCCATCAGTGCTCGCGGGGACACTGAAGCTTTCTTT.

The chain recombines TRBV19 with TRBJ1-1; D is undetermined. CDR3 size: 17 residues. Germline V lookup: CDR1 LNHDA, CDR2 SQIVND (reference sequence). V was pared by 5 bases and J by 2 bases, with 21 bases between. The CDR3 DNA reads as TGTGCCAGTAGTGATCCGTCCTTCAGAGGGATAAACACTGAAGCTTTCTTT. Translated: CASSDPSFRGINTEAFF.

The rearrangement uses TRBV4-3 and TRBJ2-7; 9 bases fit TRBD1. Trimming at V came to 1 base and at J to 5 bases, leaving 18 bases not matched to a gene. The CDR3 is 19 residues long. The germline V gene encodes CDR1 LGHNA and CDR2 YSLEER. CDR3 nucleotide sequence: TGCGCCAGCAGCCAAGGACCGCGGGACAGGGTTTTGAGCGGCCACGAGCAGTACTTC. It specifies CASSQGPRDRVLSGHEQYF.

The chain has TRBV5-1 and TRBJ1-4, with 7 bases fitting TRBD1. The CDR3 totals 12 residues. Germline V gene lookup returns CDR1 SGHRS and CDR2 YFSETQ. With V trimmed by 4 bases and J by 8 bases, 2 bases remained unmatched. DNA for the CDR3: TGCGCCAGCAGCATACAGGGGGAAAAACTGTTTTTT. It encodes CASSIQGEKLFF.

V gene TRBV5-4 combines with J gene TRBJ2-2; no definite D call. CDR1 is SGHNT and CDR2 is YYREEE in the germline V gene (reference sequence). Trimming cost V 4 bases and J 2 bases, with 12 bases left between them. The length of the CDR3 is 15 residues. The CDR3 coding sequence is TGTGCCAGCAGCCCCAGGCTGGGTAACACCGGGGAGCTGTTTTTT. It is translated as CASSPRLGNTGELFF.

This rearrangement joins TRBV5-6 to TRBJ2-7; possibly TRBD1 for D (5 bases). Per germline, CDR1 SGHDT and CDR2 YYEEEE. The CDR3 covers 15 residues. The V end lost 0 bases, the J end lost 5 bases, and 15 bases lay between the germline ends. The chain's CDR3 is CASSLGARVLNEQYF. The CDR3, as DNA: TGTGCCAGCAGCTTGGGTGCCAGGGTACTAAACGAGCAGTACTTC.

V and J are TRBV27 and TRBJ2-7, with 9 bases aligning to TRBD2. The CDR3 totals 15 residues. V was pared by 2 bases and J by 1 base, with 3 bases of the junction left unmatched. Germline CDR1 MNHEY, CDR2 SMNVEV (reference sequence). The CDR3 DNA reads as TGTGCCAGCAGTTTAACGCTAGCGGGATCCTACGAGCAGTACTTC. Protein: CASSLTLAGSYEQYF.

This chain uses TRBV19 with TRBJ2-3; no definite D call. V was cut by 7 bases and J by 1 base, with 12 bases left in between. Germline values: CDR1 LNHDA, CDR2 SQIVND (reference sequence). The CDR3 runs 14 residues. The chain's CDR3 is CASTTGGGTDTQYF. DNA for the CDR3: TGTGCCAGTACCACCGGCGGAGGCACAGATACGCAGTATTTT.

The CDR3 DNA reads as TGTGCCAGCAGTGGATTCAGCGAGAGCCTTGCCTACAATGAGCAGTTCTTC. It codes for CASSGFSESLAYNEQFF. The J gene is TRBJ2-1, the V gene TRBV2; D gene uncertain. This CDR3 spans 17 amino acids. Trimming left V 4 bases short and J 2 bases short, with 18 bases between. Germline V gene data show CDR1 as SNHLY and CDR2 as FYNNEI.

V usage is TRBV5-5 and J usage is TRBJ1-4; 9 bases line up with TRBD1. CDR3 length: 16 residues. The germline V gene has CDR1 SGHKS and CDR2 YYEKEE (reference sequence). The ends lost 4 bases at V and 7 bases at J; junction bases unmatched: 11. CDR3 in DNA: TGTGCCAGCAGCATAGGACAGGGGAATATGGCTGAAAAACTGTTTTTT. Its translation is CASSIGQGNMAEKLFF.

The genes are TRBV5-1 and TRBJ2-3; D perhaps matches TRBD2 (6 bases). Trimming stripped 4 bases from V and 2 bases from J, with 17 bases between. The V gene's germline CDR1 is SGHRS and CDR2 YFSETQ. This CDR3 spans 16 amino acids. The CDR3 spells CASSPEGGGYTDTQYF. CDR3 DNA sequence: TGCGCCAGCAGCCCCGAGGGAGGAGGGTACACAGATACGCAGTATTTT.

This sequence joins TRBV10-3 and TRBJ1-1; 7 nucleotides agree with TRBD1. CDR3 length equals 14 residues. V lost 10 bases to trimming and J lost 5 bases; unmatched junction nucleotides: 13. Germline CDR1 and CDR2: ENHRY and SYGVKD. This CDR3 is CATSPGTDGTEAFF. In DNA, the CDR3 is TGTGCCACCTCACCTGGGACAGATGGGACTGAAGCTTTCTTT.

The CDR3 DNA follows: TGTGCCTGGAGTGCGGACAGGGTGGTCGAAGAGACCCAGTACTTC. Its protein product is CAWSADRVVEETQYF. This chain joins TRBV30 and TRBJ2-5; 8 bases are shared with TRBD1. With 1 base clipped from V and 3 bases from J, the junction kept 7 bases outside the gene matches. Germline CDR1 and CDR2: GTSNPN and SVGIG (reference sequence). The CDR3 runs 15 residues.

The chain couples TRBV7-2 to TRBJ2-2, with TRBD1 matching over 10 bases. V gave up 3 bases and J gave up 6 bases; unmatched junction bases: 10. The CDR3 totals 17 residues. The germline V gene has CDR1 SGHTA and CDR2 FQGNSA. CDR3 bases: TGTGCCAGCAGCTTTCGCCTGGGACAGGGGTTCGCCGGGGAGCTGTTTTTT. The encoded protein is CASSFRLGQGFAGELFF.

The V call is TRBV5-1, the J call TRBJ2-2; TRBD1 aligns across 9 bases. CDR3 length: 16 amino acids. Germline assignment: CDR1 SGHRS and CDR2 YFSETQ. Trimming removed 4 bases from V and 3 bases from J; junction bases left unmatched: 7. The CDR3 DNA follows: TGCGCCAGCAGCGTCGAGGGACAGGGATACACCGGGGAGCTGTTTTTT. Its protein is CASSVEGQGYTGELFF.

The chain joins TRBV24-1 to TRBJ2-7; TRBD1 matches at 7 bases. V lost 2 bases and J lost 3; bases outside the gene matches: 0. CDR1 is KGHDR and CDR2 is SFDVKD in the germline V gene. The CDR3 sequence is 13 residues long. The CDR3 protein is CATSDYRGYEQYF. The CDR3 nucleotides read TGTGCCACCAGTGATTACAGGGGCTACGAGCAGTACTTC.

V usage is TRBV6-5 and J usage is TRBJ1-4; no reliable D call. V lost 4 bases to trimming and J lost 6 bases, with 18 bases between them. From germline, CDR1 is MNHEY and CDR2 SVGAGI. The CDR3 loop spans 16 amino acids. The CDR3 region has the DNA TGTGCCAGCAGTTCCGCTGGTGAGGGCGGGGATGAAAAACTGTTTTTT. Protein product: CASSSAGEGGDEKLFF.

The chain joins TRBV5-4 to TRBJ2-4; D unresolved. The CDR3 consists of 14 residues. Germline CDR1 SGHNT, CDR2 YYREEE (reference sequence). V lost 0 bases and J 5 bases, leaving 9 bases between the germline ends. CDR3 nucleotides: TGTGCCAGCAGCTTGGACCCAGATCAAAACATTCAGTACTTC. Translation gives CASSLDPDQNIQYF.

J is TRBJ1-2 and V is TRBV29-1, with a possible D match to TRBD1 (6 bases). The CDR3 has 11 amino acids. V was cut by 7 bases and J by 6 bases, with 12 bases left in between. Germline V lookup: CDR1 SQVTM, CDR2 ANQGSEA. This CDR3 is CSAGAGNGYTF. The CDR3 region has the DNA TGCAGCGCAGGGGCAGGGAATGGCTACACCTTC.

The V gene is TRBV5-4, the J gene TRBJ2-1; 15 bases are shared with TRBD2. Germline CDR1 SGHNT, CDR2 YYREEE (reference sequence). After removal of 3 bases from V and 7 bases from J, the junction contained 5 bases not matched to a gene. The CDR3 is made up of 16 amino acids. The CDR3 sequence is CASSWGLAGGVNEQFF. In DNA form, the CDR3 reads TGTGCCAGCAGCTGGGGACTAGCGGGAGGTGTAAATGAGCAGTTCTTC.